The 25 T cell receptor beta chains below were found in one sample sequenced in a study of blood T cell repertoires in COVID-19. The method was immunoSEQ multiplex PCR; TCRdb's version includes in-frame clones alone and lacks a portion of them. The sample lists roughly 110,000 clones; roughly 80% were seen once. Source material: peripheral blood. These receptors originate from a human donor in a cohort sampled during active COVID-19.

CDR3: CAISVGGFEQPQHF. The CDR3 DNA is TGTGCCATCAGTGTAGGAGGGTTCGAGCAGCCCCAGCATTTT. The rearrangement joins TRBV10-3 to TRBJ1-5; D unclear. V lost 4 bases and J lost 7, with 14 bases in between. CDR3 length equals 14 residues. Germline CDR1 reads ENHRY; CDR2 reads SYGVKD.

This chain connects TRBV6-2 or TRBV6-3 to TRBJ1-5; D unclear. This CDR3 contains 14 residues. Per germline, CDR1 MNHEY and CDR2 SVGEGT. The V and J ends lost 2 bases and 6 bases respectively, with 11 bases between them. The DNA of the CDR3 is TGTGCCAGCAGTTACGTGGCAGATCCTCAGCCCCAGCATTTT. It translates to CASSYVADPQPQHF.

The chain uses TRBV3-1 (or the pseudogene TRBV3-2) and TRBJ1-1, with D possibly matching TRBD1 (5 bases). The V and J ends lost 2 bases and 1 base respectively, with 23 bases between them. The CDR3 is made up of 19 amino acids. Germline CDR1 and CDR2: LGHDT and YNNKEL (reference sequence). In DNA, the CDR3 is TGTGCCAGCAGCCAAAAGTTTCAGGGCAGGGTGGAACGGAACACTGAAGCTTTCTTT. It yields the protein CASSQKFQGRVERNTEAFF.

The gene calls are TRBV6-6 and TRBJ2-3, with TRBD2 matching 11 bases. Germline lookup yields CDR1 MNHNY and CDR2 SVGAGI (reference sequence). This CDR3 region has 20 residues. The V and J ends lost 5 bases and 2 bases, in that order; junction bases with no gene match: 18. The CDR3 sequence: CASSPKLAGVRSIPTDTQYF. The CDR3 DNA follows: TGTGCCAGCAGTCCAAAACTAGCGGGAGTTAGGTCCATTCCCACAGATACGCAGTATTTT.

The CDR3, as DNA: TGTGCCAGCAGCGTATCAGGGCTCAATGAGCAGTTCTTC. Protein product: CASSVSGLNEQFF. The chain is built from TRBV9 and TRBJ2-1; TRBD1 might be the D (5 bases). The germline V and J ends were trimmed by 1 base and 6 bases, with 8 bases remaining between them. The CDR3 totals 13 residues. Per germline, CDR1 SGDLS and CDR2 YYNGEE.

The V gene is TRBV30, the J gene TRBJ2-7; D is unresolved. Germline loops: CDR1 GTSNPN, CDR2 SVGIG (reference sequence). The CDR3 sequence is 12 residues long. Trimming shortened V by 3 bases and J by 2 bases, and 8 bases separated the two germline ends. CDR3 region: CAWSPRAYEQYF. The CDR3 DNA reads as TGTGCCTGGAGCCCCCGGGCCTACGAGCAGTACTTC.

The rearrangement links TRBV7-2 to TRBJ2-3; the match to TRBD2 covers 10 bases. Per germline, CDR1 SGHTA and CDR2 FQGNSA. The CDR3 covers 15 residues. V was pared by 3 bases and J by 8 bases, with 8 bases of the junction left unmatched. The DNA for the CDR3 is TGTGCCAGCAGCTTGGTCCTAGCGGGAGCCGTTACGCAGTATTTT. Amino acids: CASSLVLAGAVTQYF.

The chain has TRBV28 and TRBJ2-7; 8 bases match TRBD1. Germline CDR1 MDHEN, CDR2 SYDVKM. After removal of 6 bases from V and 2 bases from J, the junction contained 9 bases not matched to a gene. The CDR3 sequence is 15 residues long. The CDR3 DNA reads as TGTGCCAGCAGAGCGCCCGGGACAGGACCCTACGAGCAGTACTTC. It yields the protein CASRAPGTGPYEQYF.

This clone was found once. The V and J genes are TRBV7-8 and TRBJ2-1; D ambiguous. Trimming removed 5 bases at V and 1 base at J, with 3 bases between. Germline loops: CDR1 SGHVS, CDR2 FQNEAQ. The CDR3 totals 12 residues. CDR3 nucleotide sequence: TGTGCCAGCAGCCCATCCTACAATGAGCAGTTCTTC. Residues: CASSPSYNEQFF.

The J gene is TRBJ1-1, the V gene TRBV3-1 (or the pseudogene TRBV3-2), with D hard to call. The CDR3 totals 14 residues. The V end lost 1 base, the J end lost 4 bases, and 10 bases lay between the germline ends. Germline V CDR1 and CDR2: LGHDT, YNNKEL (reference sequence). CDR3 in amino acids: CASSQVTGGTEAFF. CDR3 DNA: TGTGCCAGCAGCCAAGTGACCGGCGGCACTGAAGCTTTCTTT.

About this clone itself: This sample also contains other DNA sequences that code for the same CDR3. V usage is TRBV19 and J usage is TRBJ1-5, with TRBD1 as a possible D gene (5 bases). V was cut by 3 bases and J by 4 bases, with 7 bases left in between. The CDR3 consists of 13 residues. CDR1 and CDR2 from the germline V gene are LNHDA and SQIVND (reference sequence). The CDR3 is CASSISGNQPQHF. As DNA, the CDR3 is TGTGCCAGTAGTATTTCAGGGAATCAGCCCCAGCATTTT. Looking up the rest from reference TRBV19 and TRBJ1-5 gives the full variable domain: DGGITQSPKYLFRKEGQNVTLSCEQNLNHDAMYWYRQDPGQGLRLIYYSQIVNDFQKGDIAEGYSVSREKKESFPLTVTSAQKNPTAFYLCASSISGNQPQHFGDGTRLSIL.

V is TRBV12-1 and J is TRBJ1-4; TRBD1, the table's D call, lacks a check against the DNA. TRBV12-1 is tagged as a pseudogene. The CDR3 runs to 14 residues. CDR3 in amino acids: CASSQGYENEKLFF. The CDR3 DNA is TGTGCCAGCAGCCAGGGTTATGAGAATGAAAAACTGTTTTTT.

V is TRBV9 and J is TRBJ2-2, with 7 positions matching TRBD1. Germline CDR1 SGDLS, CDR2 YYNGEE. J was trimmed by 3 bases and V by 1 base; bases with no gene match: 0. This CDR3 has 14 amino acids. The CDR3 DNA reads as TGTGCCAGCAGCGTAACAGGGGACACCGGGGAGCTGTTTTTT. Amino acids: CASSVTGDTGELFF.

This chain connects TRBV2 to TRBJ2-7, with 12 bases fitting TRBD1. Germline lookup yields CDR1 SNHLY and CDR2 FYNNEI. J lost 2 bases, V lost 6 bases, and 2 bases had no gene match. The CDR3 loop spans 14 amino acids. The CDR3 bases are TGTGCCAGCAGGAGGGACAGGGGGCCCTACGAGCAGTACTTC. The encoded protein is CASRRDRGPYEQYF. The full variable domain, with the rest looked up from reference TRBV2 and TRBJ2-7, is EPEVTQTPSHQVTQMGQEVILRCVPISNHLYFYWYRQILGQKVEFLVSFYNNEISEKSEIFDDQFSVERPDGSNFTLKIRSTKLEDSAMYFCASRRDRGPYEQYFGPGTRLTVT.

This rearrangement joins TRBV10-3 to TRBJ1-5; TRBD1 aligns across 8 bases. Germline V CDR1 and CDR2: ENHRY, SYGVKD. V lost 0 bases, J lost 0 bases, and 4 bases stayed unmatched. This CDR3 spans 17 amino acids. CDR3 region: CAISESAGGYSNQPQHF. CDR3 nucleotide sequence: TGTGCCATCAGTGAGTCGGCAGGGGGCTATAGCAATCAGCCCCAGCATTTT.

The chain has TRBV12-3 or TRBV12-4 and TRBJ2-5, with a weak D call TRBD1 (6 bases). This CDR3 region has 13 residues. V dropped 6 bases and J dropped 3 bases, with 11 bases sitting between them. In DNA, the CDR3 is TGTGCCAGCAGGTTGGACAGCAAAGAGACCCAGTACTTC. This encodes CASRLDSKETQYF.

V usage is TRBV5-6 and J usage is TRBJ1-2, with no clear D. This CDR3 has 13 residues. Germline V gene lookup returns CDR1 SGHDT and CDR2 YYEEEE. Deletions cut 1 base from V and 4 bases from J, with 8 bases between. The CDR3, as DNA: TGTGCCAGCAGCTTGAGCCAGGCCTATGGCTACACCTTC. Translating gives CASSLSQAYGYTF.

This chain connects TRBV19 to TRBJ2-5; the match to TRBD1 covers 7 bases. This CDR3 region has 14 residues. Germline CDR1 is LNHDA and CDR2 is SQIVND (reference sequence). The junction had 3 bases not matched to a gene; V was cut back by 1 base and J by 4 bases. DNA for the CDR3: TGTGCCAGTAGTATAGGAGGGGGCGGAGAGACCCAGTACTTC. Translation gives CASSIGGGGETQYF.

The rearrangement joins TRBV7-9 to TRBJ1-1, with D possibly TRBD1 on 5 matching bases. The CDR3 extends over 14 amino acids. Looked up from germline, CDR1 is SEHNR and CDR2 is FQNEAQ (reference sequence). V lost 9 bases and J lost 1, with 15 bases in between. This CDR3 is CASQEGWGNTEAFF. The CDR3, as DNA: TGTGCCAGTCAGGAGGGGTGGGGGAACACTGAAGCTTTCTTT. The full variable domain, rest sourced from reference TRBV7-9 and TRBJ1-1, is DTGVSQNPRHKITKRGQNVTFRCDPISEHNRLYWYRQTLGQGPEFLTYFQNEAQLEKSRLLSDRFSAERPKGSFSTLEIQRTEQGDSAMYLCASQEGWGNTEAFFGQGTRLTVV.

J is TRBJ2-3 and V is TRBV5-1; 7 positions match TRBD2. The germline V gene has CDR1 SGHRS and CDR2 YFSETQ. The J segment lost 2 bases and the V segment lost 4 bases, leaving 1 base of the junction unmatched. The length of the CDR3 is 13 residues. In DNA form, the CDR3 reads TGCGCCAGCAGCCGGGACTACACAGATACGCAGTATTTT. Translated: CASSRDYTDTQYF.

This clone was recorded only once. V and J are TRBV5-4 and TRBJ2-3; 10 bases are shared with TRBD2. V trimming: 0 bases; J trimming: 8 bases; junction bases outside the gene matches: 6. The CDR3 has 15 residues. Germline CDR1 and CDR2: SGHNT and YYREEE (reference sequence). The CDR3 DNA is TGTGCCAGCAGCTTGGAGGGACTAGCGTTTGGTACGCAGTATTTT. Amino acid sequence: CASSLEGLAFGTQYF.

This clone was observed a handful of times. This chain connects TRBV5-5 to TRBJ1-2; no definite D call. Between the trimmed V and J ends, which lost 0 bases and 4 bases, there was a span of 4 bases. CDR1 and CDR2 (germline): SGHKS, YYEKEE (reference sequence). The CDR3 has 12 residues. The DNA for the CDR3 is TGTGCCAGCAGCTTGGGTCTCTATGGCTACACCTTC. Translated: CASSLGLYGYTF.

V usage is TRBV27 and J usage is TRBJ1-1, with no clear D. CDR3 length: 14 amino acids. Germline-derived CDR1 and CDR2 are MNHEY and SMNVEV (reference sequence). Trimming removed 4 bases at V and 2 bases at J, with 11 bases between. The CDR3 sequence: CASSSSEINTEAFF. The CDR3 region has the DNA TGTGCCAGCAGTTCCTCCGAGATAAACACTGAAGCTTTCTTT.

The gene calls are TRBV5-1 and TRBJ1-4, with no clear D. The CDR3 has 12 residues. V gave up 1 base and J gave up 7 bases, with 5 bases separating them. Per the germline V gene, CDR1 is SGHRS and CDR2 is YFSETQ. This CDR3 is CASSLSGEKLFF. CDR3 nucleotide sequence: TGCGCCAGCAGCTTGTCAGGTGAAAAACTGTTTTTT.

The chain links TRBV5-1 to TRBJ2-6; TRBD1 is a possible D gene (6 bases). V dropped 2 bases and J dropped 4 bases, with 16 bases sitting between them. Germline CDR1 SGHRS, CDR2 YFSETQ. The CDR3 contains 17 residues. Here the CDR3 DNA reads TGCGCCAGCAGCTTTGAAGCAGGGGATCGGGGGGCCAACGTCCTGACTTTC. It is translated as CASSFEAGDRGANVLTF.